This TCR beta chain was found in a study of blood T cell repertoires in COVID-19 (dated by TCRdb to about 2020). Background on the whole study: Samples from collaborators originated in the United States, Italy and Spain and spanned both the acute and convalescent phases of COVID-19. The material from the prospective study consisted of cDNA or gDNA derived from T cells, B-cell-depleted T cells, or PBMCs. Where available, HLA class I and class II types were obtained from metadata supplied by the sample provider rather than from assay-based typing. Subjects who had been exposed to COVID-19, were actively infected with it, or had recovered from it provided the deeply sampled blood TCRbeta repertoires that made up the dataset. A de-identified subject ID, COVID-19 status, age in years and sex were almost always included in the sample metadata. Samples came from the ongoing ImmuneRACE study (first 160 participants) plus 1,254 subjects from 6 global collaborators. A freely available public database, intended as a resource for researchers studying the immune response to SARS-CoV-2, is where the repertoires were released. Beyond this particular receptor, the publication reports: Clinical and demographic metadata were provided uncurated, with the amount varying by source and participant.

CDR3 length: 15 amino acids, cysteine to phenylalanine. Only the CDR3 portion is preserved as DNA: 45 bases, with reading frame beginning at the first base. V is pruned by 0 bases and J by 6 bases, leaving 7 bases of the junction without a gene match. The germline V gene supplies CDR1 SGHRS and CDR2 YFSETQ. As for this clone: The target of this receptor is not known. The record has no base qualities; no much larger clone is one base away.

At one collaborating source in Seattle, patients were enrolled during active infection and were followed longitudinally through the course of disease. Each collaborating institution followed its own protocols to collect whole blood in K2EDTA tubes. For TCRbeta analysis, collaborators shipped samples as frozen whole blood, isolated PBMCs, or DNA extracted from either of those sample types. TCRbeta CDR3 regions were amplified from genomic DNA by means of the immunoSEQ Assay, a bias-controlled multiplex PCR. On the authors' methods: The number of nucleated cells in each sample was estimated from the amplification of reference gene primers within the assay. Sequence reads were collapsed and filtered to measure the absolute abundance of every unique TCRbeta CDR3 rearrangement. For each sample, productive Simpson clonality was calculated by taking the square root of Simpson's diversity index across productive rearrangements. TCRdb holds this immuneACCESS table with in-frame rearrangements only. Some clones are missing; in checked studies, unresolved V genes explain under half, and the rest has no known cause. V and J calls plus clone size are reproduced from that table; the DNA served to infer D and trimming. For this sample there are about 200,000 clones; approximately 91% appear just once. The leading ten clones occupy 15% to 20% of the sample.

Material: peripheral blood. This sequence was found in a man in his fifties with COVID-19, enrolled during active disease. In this chain, TRBV5-1 is recombined with TRBJ1-1, with 8 bases in between that match TRBD1. The nucleotide sequence is given as TGCGCCAGCAGCTTGGCCGGGACAGGTGCCTCTGAAGCTTTCTTT. This encodes CASSLAGTGASEAFF.